A single sample is the source of the 13 T cell receptor beta chains below, sequenced in a study of blood T cell repertoires in COVID-19. Clones were read by immunoSEQ multiplex PCR, and TCRdb kept only the in-frame ones, dropping some. In the table there are about 88,000 clones, less than 95% of which are singletons. The sequencing input was peripheral blood. The origin of the receptors is a man between 18 and 35 years old with COVID-19, enrolled during active disease.

This sequence joins TRBV12-5 and TRBJ2-2; 11 positions agree with TRBD1. The CDR3 totals 15 residues. V trimming: 3 bases; J trimming: 6 bases; junction bases outside the gene matches: 3. CDR1 and CDR2 from the germline V gene are LGHNT and FRNRAP. This CDR3 is CASGFGTGGAGELFF. The CDR3 bases are TGTGCTAGTGGTTTCGGGACAGGGGGTGCCGGGGAGCTGTTTTTT.

The J gene is TRBJ1-1, the V gene TRBV7-9; 7 nucleotides align to TRBD1. CDR3 length: 12 residues. The germline gives CDR1 SEHNR, CDR2 FQNEAQ (reference sequence). Trimming at V came to 8 bases and at J to 10 bases, leaving 10 bases not matched to a gene. The CDR3 bases are TGTGCCAGCTCAATACAGGGGCGCCGAGCTTTCTTT. Its protein is CASSIQGRRAFF.

The chain recombines TRBV5-4 with TRBJ1-2, with D uncertain. Looked up from germline, CDR1 is SGHNT and CDR2 is YYREEE (reference sequence). The CDR3 sequence is 12 residues long. The ends were cut back, 6 bases at V and 1 base at J, with 7 bases in the middle. DNA of the CDR3: TGTGCCAGCACCGGAGGTAACTATGGCTACACCTTC. It yields the protein CASTGGNYGYTF.

The rearrangement links TRBV5-6 to TRBJ2-1, with 8 bases that match TRBD2. CDR1 is SGHDT and CDR2 is YYEEEE in the germline V gene. V lost 4 bases to trimming and J lost 6 bases; unmatched junction nucleotides: 3. The CDR3 runs 13 residues. Here the CDR3 DNA reads TGTGCCAGCAGCACCGGGACTAGCAATGAGCAGTTCTTC. This gives the protein CASSTGTSNEQFF.

By share of the sample, this clone is medium-sized. The chain employs TRBV6-4 and TRBJ1-6, with 10 bases that match TRBD1. The CDR3 is 13 amino acids. V lost 8 bases and J lost 5; bases outside the gene matches: 0. CDR1 and CDR2 (germline): MRHNA, SNTAGT. CDR3 sequence reads: CASGTGDNSPLHF. For the CDR3, the DNA is TGTGCCAGCGGGACAGGGGATAATTCACCCCTCCACTTT.

V usage is TRBV28 and J usage is TRBJ2-1; D might be TRBD2 (7 bases). V was clipped by 4 bases and J by 2 bases, with 15 bases between them. Germline V gene sequence: CDR1 MDHEN, CDR2 SYDVKM. This CDR3 comprises 16 residues. The CDR3 nucleotides read TGTGCCAGCAGTTCGCCCTCGGGGGGCGCCTACAATGAGCAGTTCTTC. It encodes CASSSPSGGAYNEQFF. Based on the CDR3 plus reference TRBV28 and TRBJ2-1, the full variable domain is DVKVTQSSRYLVKRTGEKVFLECVQDMDHENMFWYRQDPGLGLRLIYFSYDVKMKEKGDIPEGYSVSREKKERFSLILESASTNQTSMYLCASSSPSGGAYNEQFFGPGTRLTVL.

The chain recombines TRBV10-3 with TRBJ1-4, with 10 bases identical to TRBD1. Germline CDR1 is ENHRY and CDR2 is SYGVKD. J lost 7 bases, V lost 4 bases, and 9 bases had no gene match. The CDR3 runs 16 residues. This CDR3 reads CAISVSLGQGIEKLFF. The CDR3 DNA follows: TGTGCCATCAGTGTGTCCTTGGGACAGGGGATTGAAAAACTGTTTTTT.

The chain employs TRBV7-6 and TRBJ1-5; D remains ambiguous. V was clipped by 5 bases and J by 3 bases, with 14 bases between them. The CDR3 has 15 residues. The germline CDR1 and CDR2 sequences are SGHVS and FNYEAQ. In DNA form, the CDR3 reads TGTGCCAGCAGCCAAGAGGAGGGTTTCAATCAGCCCCAGCATTTT. It specifies CASSQEEGFNQPQHF.

The genes are TRBV30 and TRBJ1-4; D gene uncertain. This CDR3 comprises 13 residues. Per germline, CDR1 GTSNPN and CDR2 SVGIG (reference sequence). V lost 1 base to trimming and J lost 4 bases, with 7 bases between them. CDR3 residues: CAWSASFNEKLFF. For the CDR3, the DNA is TGTGCCTGGAGTGCGAGTTTTAATGAAAAACTGTTTTTT.

The J gene is TRBJ2-2, the V gene TRBV27, with D perhaps matching TRBD1 (6 bases). Germline V gives CDR1 MNHEY, CDR2 SMNVEV (reference sequence). There are 14 residues in the CDR3. The V end was cut by 8 bases, the J end by 3 bases, with 13 bases between. In nucleotides, the CDR3 is TGTGCCAGCCATTGGGGGCCTCACACCGGGGAGCTGTTTTTT. Its protein is CASHWGPHTGELFF.

The V gene is TRBV24-1, the J gene TRBJ2-4; 8 bases are shared with TRBD2. CDR3 length: 18 amino acids. Germline CDR1 KGHDR, CDR2 SFDVKD. J was trimmed by 0 bases and V by 7 bases; bases with no gene match: 13. For the CDR3, the DNA is TGTGCCACCAGCCCGTTGCGGGGGGCTTCAGGAGCCAAAAACATTCAGTACTTC. This codes for CATSPLRGASGAKNIQYF.

The V gene is TRBV28, the J gene TRBJ2-7, with 9 bases lining up with TRBD1. V was clipped by 6 bases and J by 4 bases; unmatched bases: 13. Germline loops: CDR1 MDHEN, CDR2 SYDVKM. The CDR3 spans 16 residues. CDR3 sequence: CASSYPDRGLGYEQYF. The CDR3 region has the DNA TGTGCCAGCAGCTACCCGGACAGGGGATTAGGGTACGAGCAGTACTTC.

This chain's CDR3 is CASSLSDPYEQYF. As DNA, the CDR3 is TGTGCCAGCAGTTTAAGCGATCCCTACGAGCAGTACTTC. The genes are TRBV28 and TRBJ2-7, with D hard to call. Germline V gene lookup returns CDR1 MDHEN and CDR2 SYDVKM. The length of the CDR3 is 13 residues. Deletions cut 2 bases from V and 2 bases from J, with 7 bases between.